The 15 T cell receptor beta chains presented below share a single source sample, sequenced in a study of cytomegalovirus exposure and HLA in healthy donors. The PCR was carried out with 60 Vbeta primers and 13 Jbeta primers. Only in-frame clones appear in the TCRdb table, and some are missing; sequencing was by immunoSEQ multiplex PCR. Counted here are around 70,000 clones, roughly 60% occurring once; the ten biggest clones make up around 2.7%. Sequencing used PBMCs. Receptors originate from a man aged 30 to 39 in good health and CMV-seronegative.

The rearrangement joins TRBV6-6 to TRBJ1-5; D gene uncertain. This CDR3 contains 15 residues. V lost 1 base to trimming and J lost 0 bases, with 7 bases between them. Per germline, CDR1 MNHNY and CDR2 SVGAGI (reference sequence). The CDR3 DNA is TGTGCCAGCAGTTACTGGTACGGTAGCAATCAGCCCCAGCATTTT. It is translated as CASSYWYGSNQPQHF.

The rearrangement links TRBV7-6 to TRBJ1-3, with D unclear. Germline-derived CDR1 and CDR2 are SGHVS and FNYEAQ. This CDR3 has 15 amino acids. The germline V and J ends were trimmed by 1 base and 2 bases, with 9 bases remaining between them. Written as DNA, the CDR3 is TGTGCCAGCAGCTTAGAGCAGGCCCCTGGAAACACCATATATTTT. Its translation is CASSLEQAPGNTIYF.

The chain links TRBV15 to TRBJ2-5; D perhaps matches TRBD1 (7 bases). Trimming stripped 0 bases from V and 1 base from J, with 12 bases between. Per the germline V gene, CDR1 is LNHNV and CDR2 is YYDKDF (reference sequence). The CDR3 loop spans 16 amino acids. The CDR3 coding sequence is TGTGCCACCAGCAGAGACAGGGGGGATGGCCAAGAGACCCAGTACTTC. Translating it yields CATSRDRGDGQETQYF.

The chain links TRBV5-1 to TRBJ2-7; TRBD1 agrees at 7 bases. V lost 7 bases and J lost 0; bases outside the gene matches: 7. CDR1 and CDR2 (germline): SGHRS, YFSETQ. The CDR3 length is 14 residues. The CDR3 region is CASGQQGNSYEQYF. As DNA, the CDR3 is TGCGCCAGCGGACAACAGGGGAACTCCTACGAGCAGTACTTC.

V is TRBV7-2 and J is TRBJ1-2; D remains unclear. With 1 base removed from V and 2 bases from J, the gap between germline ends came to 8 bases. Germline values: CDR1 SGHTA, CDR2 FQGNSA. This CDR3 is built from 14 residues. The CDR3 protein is CASSLGGANYGYTF. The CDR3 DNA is TGTGCCAGCAGCTTAGGAGGAGCAAACTATGGCTACACCTTC. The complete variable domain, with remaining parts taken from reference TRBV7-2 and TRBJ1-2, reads GAGVSQSPSNKVTEKGKDVELRCDPISGHTALYWYRQSLGQGLEFLIYFQGNSAPDKSGLPSDRFSAERTGGSVSTLTIQRTQQEDSAVYLCASSLGGANYGYTFGSGTRLTVV.

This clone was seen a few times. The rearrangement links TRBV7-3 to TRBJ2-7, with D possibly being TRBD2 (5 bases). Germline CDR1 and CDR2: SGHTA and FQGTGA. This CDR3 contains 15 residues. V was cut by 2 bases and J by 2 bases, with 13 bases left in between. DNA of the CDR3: TGTGCCAGCAGCTTATCCAGCGGTGGGGCCTACGAGCAGTACTTC. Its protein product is CASSLSSGGAYEQYF.

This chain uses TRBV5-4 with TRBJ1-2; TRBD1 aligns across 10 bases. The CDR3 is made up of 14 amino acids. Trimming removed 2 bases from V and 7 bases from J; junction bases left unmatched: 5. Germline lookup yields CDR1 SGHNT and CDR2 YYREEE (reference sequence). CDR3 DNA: TGTGCCAGCAGCTTAGACAGGGGGCAGTCTGGCTACACCTTC. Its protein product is CASSLDRGQSGYTF.

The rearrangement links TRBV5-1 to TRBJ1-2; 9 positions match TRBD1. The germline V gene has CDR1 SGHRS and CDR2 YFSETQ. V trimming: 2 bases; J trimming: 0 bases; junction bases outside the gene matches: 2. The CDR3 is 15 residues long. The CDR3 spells CASSFGTGSNYGYTF. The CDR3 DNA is TGCGCCAGCAGCTTCGGGACAGGGTCTAACTATGGCTACACCTTC. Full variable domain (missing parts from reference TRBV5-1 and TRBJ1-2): KAGVTQTPRYLIKTRGQQVTLSCSPISGHRSVSWYQQTPGQGLQFLFEYFSETQRNKGNFPGRFSGRQFSNSRSEMNVSTLELGDSALYLCASSFGTGSNYGYTFGSGTRLTVV.

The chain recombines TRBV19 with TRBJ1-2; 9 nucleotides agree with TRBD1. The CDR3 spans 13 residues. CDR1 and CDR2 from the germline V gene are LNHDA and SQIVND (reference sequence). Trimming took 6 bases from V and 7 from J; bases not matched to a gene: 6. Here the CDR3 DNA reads TGTGCCAGTAGCCAGGGACAGGGTGCTGGCTACACCTTC. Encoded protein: CASSQGQGAGYTF.

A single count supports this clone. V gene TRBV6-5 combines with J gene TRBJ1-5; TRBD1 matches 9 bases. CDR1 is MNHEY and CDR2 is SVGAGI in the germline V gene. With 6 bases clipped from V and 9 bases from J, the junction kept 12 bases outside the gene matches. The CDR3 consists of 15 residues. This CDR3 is CASRSGQGPLRPQHF. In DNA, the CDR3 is TGTGCCAGCAGAAGTGGACAGGGGCCCCTAAGGCCCCAGCATTTT.

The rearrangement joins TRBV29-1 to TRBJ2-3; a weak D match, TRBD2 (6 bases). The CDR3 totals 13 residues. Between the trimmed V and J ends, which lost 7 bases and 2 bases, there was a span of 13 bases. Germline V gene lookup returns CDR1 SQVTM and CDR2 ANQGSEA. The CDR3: CSGRGGVTDTQYF. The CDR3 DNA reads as TGCAGCGGTCGTGGCGGGGTCACAGATACGCAGTATTTT.

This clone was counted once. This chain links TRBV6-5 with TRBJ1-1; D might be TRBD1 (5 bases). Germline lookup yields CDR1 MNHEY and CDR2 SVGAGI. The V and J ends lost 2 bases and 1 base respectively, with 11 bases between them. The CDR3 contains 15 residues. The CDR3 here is CASSYAGMGNTEAFF. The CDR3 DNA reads TGTGCCAGCAGTTACGCAGGGATGGGGAACACTGAAGCTTTCTTT.

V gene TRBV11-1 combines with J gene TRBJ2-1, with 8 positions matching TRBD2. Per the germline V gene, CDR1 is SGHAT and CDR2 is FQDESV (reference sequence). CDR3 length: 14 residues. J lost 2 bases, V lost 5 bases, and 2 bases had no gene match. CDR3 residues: CASSDGGAYNEQFF. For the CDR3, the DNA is TGTGCCAGCAGCGACGGGGGGGCCTACAATGAGCAGTTCTTC.

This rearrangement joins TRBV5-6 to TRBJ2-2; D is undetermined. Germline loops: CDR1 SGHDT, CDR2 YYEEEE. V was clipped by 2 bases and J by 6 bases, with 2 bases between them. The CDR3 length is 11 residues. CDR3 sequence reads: CASSFAGELFF. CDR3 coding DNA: TGTGCCAGCAGCTTCGCCGGGGAGCTGTTTTTT.

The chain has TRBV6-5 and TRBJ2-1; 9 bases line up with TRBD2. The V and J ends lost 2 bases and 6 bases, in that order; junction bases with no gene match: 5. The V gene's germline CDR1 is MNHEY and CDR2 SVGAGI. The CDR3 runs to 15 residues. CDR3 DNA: TGTGCCAGCAGTTACGGCCTAGCGGGGACCAATGAGCAGTTCTTC. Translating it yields CASSYGLAGTNEQFF.